This T cell receptor beta chain originates from a study of cytomegalovirus exposure and HLA in healthy donors. Study-level points and caveats: Sequencing likely generated an artifact that appeared as a cluster of highly shared sequence variants.

About this clone itself: No antigen is known for it.

There are 14 residues in the CDR3. Looked up from germline, CDR1 is SGDLS and CDR2 is YYNGEE. V shed 4 bases, J shed 5 bases, and the junction held 7 bases outside the gene matches. Amplification used 60 Vbeta primers and 13 Jbeta primers. The table came from immunoSEQ multiplex PCR; TCRdb's copy has only in-frame clones and leaves some out. This sample has about 140,000 clones, with over 50% found just once. V and J are TRBV9 and TRBJ2-7; 9 bases agree with TRBD1. This TCR was recovered from a human donor in good health. The sample taken for sequencing was PBMCs. The CDR3 sequence: CASSRSQGADEQYF. The CDR3 nucleotides are TGTGCCAGCAGCAGGTCACAGGGGGCAGACGAGCAGTACTTC.